These T cell receptor beta chains were read from a single sample in a study of cytomegalovirus exposure and HLA in healthy donors. Repertoires were generated with immunoSEQ multiplex PCR, while TCRdb's copy carries only in-frame clones and drops some. Of approximately 150,000 clones listed, roughly 90% were seen once; the top ten hold roughly 0.53%. Sequences were obtained from PBMCs. Receptor source: a woman in her thirties or forties in good health and CMV-seronegative. Both conserved end residues are part of each CDR3. Fields, in order: clone size, V gene, D gene, J gene, CDR3 protein, CDR3 DNA. D genes are given only for firm matches. Clone sizes are given selectively: once, few, many, or a class where the clone is expanded.

>-|TRBV27|-|TRBJ1-2
CASSQDSKDRNGYTF
TGTGCCAGCAGTCAAGACTCTAAAGACAGAAATGGCTACACCTTC
>-|TRBV18|TRBD1|TRBJ2-1
CASQTSRGLERENEQFF
TGTGCCAGCCAGACGTCGAGGGGGCTTGAGAGAGAAAATGAGCAGTTCTTC
>-|TRBV11-2|TRBD2|TRBJ2-7
CASSPGLAGLSSEQYF
TGTGCCAGCAGCCCAGGACTAGCGGGGTTGTCTAGCGAGCAGTACTTC
>-|TRBV10-3|TRBD1|TRBJ1-3
CAISTTGGSSGNTIYF
TGTGCCATCAGTACGACAGGGGGCAGCTCTGGAAACACCATATATTTT
>-|TRBV18|-|TRBJ1-1
CASSPATVNTEAFF
TGTGCCAGCTCACCAGCGACAGTGAACACTGAAGCTTTCTTT
>-|TRBV5-6|-|TRBJ2-5
CASSFWWGRETQYF
TGTGCCAGCAGCTTCTGGTGGGGGCGTGAGACCCAGTACTTC
>-|TRBV5-1|-|TRBJ2-5
CASSEGVVGLETQYF
TGCGCCAGCAGCGAGGGGGTCGTGGGGTTAGAGACCCAGTACTTC
>-|TRBV10-3|-|TRBJ1-1
CAIGEENTEAFF
TGTGCCATAGGGGAAGAGAACACTGAAGCTTTCTTT
>once|TRBV19|TRBD2|TRBJ2-3
CASTATSGRGTQYF
TGTGCCAGTACGGCAACTAGCGGGAGAGGTACGCAGTATTTT
>-|TRBV7-4|-|TRBJ2-1
CATFYRTYNEQFF
TGTGCCACCTTCTATAGAACCTACAATGAGCAGTTCTTC
>once|TRBV6-5|TRBD2|TRBJ2-7
CASSSLAGGYEQYF
TGTGCCAGCAGCTCACTAGCGGGAGGTTACGAGCAGTACTTC
>-|TRBV19|-|TRBJ1-4
CASSIPTGLNEKLFF
TGTGCCAGTAGTATCCCGACAGGTCTTAATGAAAAACTGTTTTTT
>-|TRBV5-1|TRBD2|TRBJ2-3
CASSPPGGSHSTDTQYF
TGCGCCAGCAGCCCCCCGGGGGGGAGTCATAGCACAGATACGCAGTATTTT
>-|TRBV5-6|-|TRBJ2-7
CASTLDSSYEQYF
TGTGCCAGCACCCTGGACTCCAGCTACGAGCAGTACTTC
>-|TRBV6-5|-|TRBJ2-7
CASSYFGAPYEQYF
TGTGCCAGCAGTTATTTTGGGGCGCCCTACGAGCAGTACTTC
>-|TRBV30|-|TRBJ2-7
CAWSLQGYEQYF
TGTGCCTGGAGCCTCCAGGGGTACGAGCAGTACTTC
>-|TRBV28|TRBD2|TRBJ2-1
CASSPSSTSGRVDEQFF
TGTGCCAGCAGTCCTTCTTCGACTAGCGGGAGGGTAGATGAGCAGTTCTTC
>-|TRBV9|TRBD1|TRBJ2-7
CASSGGQGYYEQYF
TGTGCCAGCAGCGGTGGACAGGGCTACTACGAGCAGTACTTC
>-|TRBV4-1|TRBD1|TRBJ1-5
CASSQPGTGGAWTNQPQHF
TGCGCCAGCAGCCAACCCGGGACAGGGGGCGCTTGGACCAATCAGCCCCAGCATTTT
>-|TRBV6-6|-|TRBJ1-1
CASSQGRDTEAFF
TGTGCCAGCAGCCAGGGGAGAGACACTGAAGCTTTCTTT
>-|TRBV11-3|-|TRBJ1-1
CASSLYKNTEAFF
TGTGCCAGCAGCTTATACAAGAACACTGAAGCTTTCTTT
>-|TRBV7-2|-|TRBJ1-2
CASSSPGGVTYGYTF
TGTGCCAGCAGCTCACCGGGGGGTGTTACTTATGGCTACACCTTC
>-|TRBV2|-|TRBJ2-6
CASSWTVPRSGANVLTF
TGTGCCAGCAGCTGGACAGTTCCCCGCTCTGGGGCCAACGTCCTGACTTTC
>-|TRBV5-4|TRBD2|TRBJ2-3
CASSLVASGTDTQYF
TGTGCCAGCAGCTTGGTGGCTAGCGGGACAGATACGCAGTATTTT
>-|TRBV9|-|TRBJ2-7
CASSVDPTHSYEQYF
TGTGCCAGCAGCGTAGATCCCACTCACTCCTACGAGCAGTACTTC
>-|TRBV7-9|TRBD2|TRBJ2-3
CASSTTPSGAFTDTQYF
TGTGCCAGCAGCACAACCCCTAGCGGGGCCTTCACAGATACGCAGTATTTT
>-|TRBV11-1|TRBD1|TRBJ2-2
CASSWDRVGGELFF
TGTGCCAGCAGCTGGGACAGGGTGGGCGGGGAGCTGTTTTTT
>-|TRBV4-1|-|TRBJ1-2
CASSQLPLNYGYTF
TGCGCCAGCAGCCAACTTCCACTGAACTATGGCTACACCTTC
>-|TRBV9|TRBD2|TRBJ2-5
CASSRGTSGRETQYF
TGTGCCAGCAGCCGAGGGACTAGCGGGAGGGAGACCCAGTACTTC
>-|TRBV6-5|-|TRBJ1-1
CASSGDTLNTEAFF
TGTGCCAGCAGTGGGGACACCCTGAACACTGAAGCTTTCTTT
>-|TRBV4-1|TRBD2|TRBJ2-3
CASSQDRGRAGTDTQYF
TGCGCCAGCAGCCAAGATCGCGGGAGGGCGGGCACAGATACGCAGTATTTT
>-|TRBV30|-|TRBJ1-3
CAWKGTDSGNTIYF
TGTGCCTGGAAGGGGACTGACTCTGGAAACACCATATATTTT
>-|TRBV29-1|TRBD1|TRBJ2-1
CSVDMRTGLAEQFF
TGCAGCGTTGATATGAGGACAGGGCTTGCTGAGCAGTTCTTC
>-|TRBV5-6|TRBD1|TRBJ1-2
CASSLSAQGYGYTF
TGTGCCAGCAGCTTATCGGCACAGGGGTATGGCTACACCTTC
>-|TRBV7-7|TRBD2|TRBJ2-3
CASSEGTSGRAGTDTQYF
TGTGCTAGCAGCGAGGGGACTAGCGGGAGGGCCGGGACAGATACGCAGTATTTT
>-|TRBV6-1|TRBD1|TRBJ2-7
CASSQPTGVYEQYF
TGTGCCAGCTCGCAACCGACAGGGGTCTACGAGCAGTACTTC
>-|TRBV7-9|TRBD1|TRBJ2-3
CASSLATGGSTDTQYF
TGTGCCAGCAGCTTAGCGACAGGGGGTAGCACAGATACGCAGTATTTT
>-|TRBV9|TRBD1|TRBJ2-3
CASSTGAQSVTQYF
TGTGCCAGCAGCACAGGGGCGCAGAGTGTTACGCAGTATTTT
>-|TRBV10-3|TRBD1|TRBJ2-3
CAISWDSPDTQYF
TGTGCCATCAGTTGGGACAGCCCAGATACGCAGTATTTT
>-|TRBV6-5|-|TRBJ1-5
CASRHREQPQHF
TGTGCCAGCAGGCACAGGGAACAGCCCCAGCATTTT
>once|TRBV9|-|TRBJ2-3
CASSASGSDTQYF
TGTGCCAGCAGCGCCTCCGGTTCAGATACGCAGTATTTT
>once|TRBV5-4|-|TRBJ1-5
CASSTGGGNQPQHF
TGTGCCAGCAGCACGGGGGGGGGCAATCAGCCCCAGCATTTT
>once|TRBV11-2|TRBD1|TRBJ2-5
CASSLGTGDGETQYF
TGTGCCAGCAGCTTAGGGACAGGGGATGGAGAGACCCAGTACTTC
>-|TRBV9|TRBD2|TRBJ2-3
CASSVGTSGLHTQYF
TGTGCCAGCAGCGTGGGGACTAGCGGCCTCCATACGCAGTATTTT
>-|TRBV5-1|TRBD2|TRBJ2-5
CASSSGTSGRSETQYF
TGCGCCAGCAGCTCGGGGACTAGCGGGAGATCAGAGACCCAGTACTTC
>once|TRBV18|-|TRBJ1-1
CASSPRGYGTEAFF
TGTGCCAGCTCACCGAGGGGGTATGGTACTGAAGCTTTCTTT
>-|TRBV4-3|TRBD2|TRBJ2-5
CASSQSFGGRGGETQYF
TGCGCCAGCAGCCAATCCTTTGGGGGGAGGGGTGGAGAGACCCAGTACTTC
>once|TRBV7-2|TRBD2|TRBJ2-3
CASSSGLAGVITSTDTQYF
TGTGCCAGCAGTTCGGGACTAGCGGGAGTAATTACTAGCACAGATACGCAGTATTTT
>-|TRBV19|-|TRBJ2-5
CASSIGTVQETQYF
TGTGCCAGTAGTATAGGGACAGTCCAAGAGACCCAGTACTTC
>-|TRBV7-9|-|TRBJ2-7
CASRDSLHYEQYF
TGTGCCAGCAGGGACAGTCTCCACTACGAGCAGTACTTC
>-|TRBV4-2|TRBD2|TRBJ2-5
CASSQGTSESETQYF
TGTGCCAGCAGCCAAGGAACTAGCGAGTCAGAGACCCAGTACTTC
>-|TRBV7-9|-|TRBJ2-5
CASSLDMAWTQYF
TGTGCCAGCAGCTTAGATATGGCATGGACCCAGTACTTC
>-|TRBV7-2|TRBD1|TRBJ2-3
CASSQQGMGTDTQYF
TGTGCCAGCAGCCAACAGGGGATGGGCACAGATACGCAGTATTTT
>-|TRBV11-3|-|TRBJ2-5
CASSPLRGSQETQYF
TGTGCCAGCAGCCCCCTAAGGGGATCACAAGAGACCCAGTACTTC
>-|TRBV7-8|-|TRBJ2-5
CASSLGGSETQYF
TGTGCCAGCAGCTTAGGGGGCTCGGAGACCCAGTACTTC